This TCR beta chain was observed in a study of shared clonotypes between healthy human individuals (dated by TCRdb to between 2020 and 2021). About the full investigation: A couple of women and three men aged 18 to 49 years were included in the cohort. For each donor, CD4 naive and CD4 memory were each given three plates, CD8 naive was given two plates, and CD8 memory was given one plate. To estimate repertoire size and how much clonotypes are shared between individuals, the study performed deep sequencing of blood TCR repertoires from five healthy adults. Different laboratories and diverse techniques were used to prepare libraries and sequence TCR repertoires, to increase sequencing depth and limit assay-specific biases. Leukapheresis yielded between about 0.94 and 9 billion PBMCs per donor.

The study at large found these results: Estimated clonotype richness was generally larger for naive than for memory subsets. Compared with non-shared clonotypes, the clonotypes found in all four sorted-subset donors had higher generation probabilities. Sampling was limited to blood, and TCR repertoires in tissue likely differ from TCR repertoires in blood. Incomplete sequencing was indicated by rarefaction of sorted-subset datasets, despite the large sequencing depth. Around 5.4% of naive CD4, 3.5% of naive CD8, approximately 2% of memory CD4, and 0.4% of memory CD8 clonotypes were shared across a few donors. Pairwise subsampling led to the expectation that sequencing depth would affect the degree of clonotype sharing among donors. Because the study included a small number of donors, the genetic and exposure-history diversity represented was limited.

Using the deep immunoSEQ assay, multiplex PCR amplified TCR CDR3 regions from genomic DNA. Extracted genomic DNA from each cell subset was distributed evenly across all wells of several immunoSEQ 96-well plates, and each plate was treated as a replicate. For sorted subsets, each replicate PCR was loaded with 200 to 250 ng genomic DNA, equivalent to about 30,000 T cell genomes. Purified libraries were measured with a Qubit 3.0 fluorometer, size-checked on a Bioanalyzer 2100, and measured again with the KAPA Library Quantification kit. A separate single-read 150-cycle Illumina NextSeq 550 flow cell was used to sequence each immunoSEQ 96-well plate. Per the source publication's procedure: The immunoSEQ output contained only junctional sequences without quality scores, so filtering could not match that applied to full-length reads. Sequences were annotated with PyIR, a Python wrapper for IgBLAST v1.9, using IMGT germline references to assign V/J genes and CDR3. Reads with weak V/J assignments (E-value above 1e-6), missing CDR3, stop codons, out-of-frame junctions, or ambiguous translated residues were removed. V3J clonotypes were defined by identical inferred V gene, J gene, and CDR3 amino acid sequence. Percentage overlap between repertoires was computed as shared unique clonotypes divided by the size of the smaller repertoire. Repertoire richness was assessed with RTK rarefaction, the Chao1 estimator, and Recon v2.1 estimates of unobserved clonotypes. For all TCRbeta clonotypes obtained by the gDNA method from four donors, generation probabilities were computed with OLGA. What TCRdb holds here is the immuneACCESS table cut down to in-frame rearrangements. Part of the clones is not present; checked against another copy, under half of the missing clones reflect an unresolved V gene, and the others are unexplained. V and J calls plus clone size are reproduced from that table; the DNA served to infer D and trimming. A total of 750,000 to 1,000,000 clones appear in this sample, around 92% of them only once. The top ten clonotypes cover approximately 25% of the sample.

Trimming at the junction amounts to 4 bases on V and 4 bases on J, and the germline ends lie 21 bases apart. The CDR3 runs 17 residues from the cysteine to the phenylalanine. Only the CDR3 region is kept as DNA, spanning 51 bases read in frame from base 1. CDR1 and CDR2, per the germline V gene, are SGHRS and YFSETQ. As concerns this clone: The antigen it binds to is not known. Base qualities are missing; no much larger clone stands one base away.

CD8 naive samples were obtained by positive selection for CCR7 among CD45RO-negative cells, yielding a CD45RA+CCR7+ population from which TemRA cells were excluded. The donors were healthy, HIV-negative adults who had no recently reported acute infections or vaccinations. Every donor was a Caucasian adult residing in Nashville, Tennessee, USA. Blood was obtained by leukapheresis, after which PBMCs were separated by Ficoll-Histopaque density gradient centrifugation and cryopreserved in liquid nitrogen vapor phase. Analytical flow cytometry was used to check the purity and quantity of each magnetically sorted T cell population. Each sorted fraction had its genomic DNA isolated and then quantified by UV absorbance on a Nanodrop 2000c.

This clonotype was sampled from a man in his thirties or forties in good health. The V and J segments used are TRBV5-1 and TRBJ2-4, with TRBD2 as a weak D call on 6 bases. The sequenced sample was naive CD8+ T cells sorted from blood. The cell subset or site label, as the study defines it: CD45RA+CCR7+. The CDR3 amino acid sequence is: CASSPLEGRPEKNIQYF. The DNA is TGCGCCAGCAGCCCCCTAGAGGGGAGGCCCGAGAAAAACATTCAGTACTTC. Reference TRBV5-1 and TRBJ2-4 genes cover what lies past the CDR3, so the full variable domain is KAGVTQTPRYLIKTRGQQVTLSCSPISGHRSVSWYQQTPGQGLQFLFEYFSETQRNKGNFPGRFSGRQFSNSRSEMNVSTLELGDSALYLCASSPLEGRPEKNIQYFGAGTRLSVL.